This TCR beta chain was captured by sequencing in a study of T cell responses to AZD1222 COVID-19 vaccine. It was second doses at about 4 or about 12 weeks that were pooled. On this clone: Its target is unknown.

Some clones are missing from TCRdb's copy, which holds only in-frame ones; the method was immunoSEQ multiplex PCR. The sample lists about 200,000 clones, roughly 92% occurring once. Study outcomes and limitations: Two doses of AZD1222 preceded a rise in Spike-specific TCR breadth and depth. Most donors were white British and more were female, and clonal diversity was possibly underestimated.

V lost 0 bases and J lost 0, with 3 bases in between. Germline values: CDR1 SNHLY, CDR2 FYNNEI. This CDR3 has 14 amino acids. The chain recombines TRBV2 with TRBJ1-5; D gene unclear. This clonotype originated in an adult who received the AZD1222 COVID-19 vaccine. The source was peripheral blood, collected 28 days after the second AZD1222 dose. CDR3 in amino acids: CASSEATSNQPQHF. As DNA, the CDR3 is TGTGCCAGCAGTGAAGCCACTAGCAATCAGCCCCAGCATTTT.